A selection of T cell receptor beta chains follows, all from one sample in a study. TCRdb recomputed calls from the 5' RACE reads with MiXCR, one row per CDR3 protein. The sample lists approximately 23,000 distinct CDR3 sequences, about 31% occurring once. Sequenced material: tumor-infiltrating naive CD4+ T cells sorted from the breast tumor. The source is a female donor with breast cancer. Both conserved end residues are part of each CDR3. D genes are given only for firm matches. Expanded clones are given a class, and other clones once, few, many or no size at all.

size	J	D	V	CDR3	DNA
-	TRBJ1-1	-	TRBV5-1	CASSLAEQLNTEAFF	TGCGCCAGCAGCTTGGCGGAACAGTTGAACACTGAAGCTTTCTTT
-	TRBJ1-1	-	TRBV3-1	CASSRGPGNTEAFF	TGTGCCAGCAGCCGGGGACCGGGGAACACTGAAGCTTTCTTT
once	TRBJ2-7	TRBD2	TRBV12-3/TRBV12-4	CAGRASGSAAYEQYF	TGTGCCGGCCGGGCTAGCGGGAGCGCTGCGTACGAGCAGTACTTC
few	TRBJ1-4	-	TRBV19	CASLARQGAEKLFF	TGTGCCTCCTTGGCGCGGCAGGGCGCTGAAAAACTGTTTTTT
many	TRBJ1-1	TRBD1	TRBV29-1	CSVEVDRATEAFF	TGCAGCGTTGAAGTTGACAGGGCCACTGAAGCTTTCTTT
few	TRBJ1-1	TRBD1	TRBV18	CASSPTGDTEAFF	TGTGCCAGCTCGCCGACAGGGGACACTGAAGCTTTCTTT
once	TRBJ2-6	-	TRBV3-1	CASGQAFRDAIVIWGANVLTF	TGTGCCAGCGGCCAAGCATTCCGGGACGCCATTGTGATATGGGGGGCCAACGTCCTGACTTTC
-	TRBJ1-4	TRBD1	TRBV5-1	CASSSKSPGQGANEKLFF	TGCGCCAGCAGCTCTAAGAGTCCGGGACAGGGGGCAAACGAAAAACTGTTTTTT
-	TRBJ2-1	TRBD2	TRBV4-1	CASSQDSGGLAGGSYEQFF	TGCGCCAGCAGCCAAGATTCCGGGGGACTAGCGGGAGGTTCCTATGAGCAGTTCTTC
many	TRBJ2-1	-	TRBV5-1	CASSPGTRSYNEQFF	TGCGCCAGCAGCCCAGGGACACGCTCCTACAATGAGCAGTTCTTC
many	TRBJ1-1	-	TRBV6-6	CASSWGPNTEAFF	TGTGCCAGCAGTTGGGGGCCGAACACTGAAGCTTTCTTT
-	TRBJ2-7	-	TRBV2	CASSVIASSYEQYF	TGTGCCAGCAGTGTTATTGCTAGCTCCTACGAGCAGTACTTC
medium-sized	TRBJ2-1	-	TRBV7-9	CASSLVAEGYNEQFF	TGTGCCAGCAGCTTAGTAGCTGAGGGTTACAATGAGCAGTTCTTC
-	TRBJ1-4	-	TRBV28	CASSLRRINEKLFF	TGTGCCAGCAGTTTAAGGCGGATTAATGAAAAACTGTTTTTT
few	TRBJ1-1	TRBD1	TRBV7-6	CASSLQGIENTEAFF	TGTGCCAGCAGCCTACAGGGGATCGAGAACACTGAAGCTTTCTTT
many	TRBJ2-1	TRBD2	TRBV20-1	CSAKKGGRAYNEQFF	TGCAGTGCCAAAAAGGGCGGGAGGGCCTACAATGAGCAGTTCTTC
-	TRBJ2-3	TRBD1	TRBV7-2	CAGSLRPLGRGRSTDTQYF	TGTGCCGGCAGCTTAAGACCCCTCGGTAGGGGGCGATCCACAGATACGCAGTATTTT
-	TRBJ2-1	-	TRBV7-7	CASSLPRIIRPGEQFF	TGTGCCAGCAGCTTACCAAGGATTATTAGACCCGGTGAGCAGTTCTTC
medium-sized	TRBJ2-7	-	TRBV20-1	CSARSLRGQHYEQYF	TGCAGTGCTAGATCTCTTCGCGGACAGCACTACGAGCAGTACTTC
-	TRBJ2-1	TRBD2	TRBV2	CASSDLLAGGPGNEQFF	TGTGCCAGCAGTGACCTACTAGCGGGAGGGCCAGGGAATGAGCAGTTCTTC
many	TRBJ1-2	-	TRBV20-1	CSAGPTGSYGYTF	TGCAGTGCTGGCCCAACGGGATCCTATGGCTACACCTTC
medium-sized	TRBJ2-7	TRBD2	TRBV3-1	CASSQGGGEQYF	TGTGCCAGCAGCCAAGGGGGGGGCGAGCAGTACTTC
-	TRBJ2-7	-	TRBV7-2	CASSRGTGTYEQYF	TGTGCCAGCAGCCGAGGGACGGGAACCTACGAGCAGTACTTC
-	TRBJ2-1	TRBD2	TRBV10-3	CAISESNLAVINNEQFF	TGTGCCATCAGTGAGTCGAATCTAGCGGTAATCAACAATGAGCAGTTCTTC
-	TRBJ1-5	-	TRBV20-1	CSARGGAQPQHF	TGCAGTGCTAGAGGGGGGGCTCAGCCCCAGCATTTT
many	TRBJ1-1	-	TRBV20-1	CSATSRKNTEAFF	TGCAGTGCTACCTCCCGGAAGAACACTGAAGCTTTCTTT
-	TRBJ2-1	-	TRBV6-5	CASSELTGSSYNEQFF	TGTGCCAGCAGTGAACTCACGGGGAGCTCCTACAATGAGCAGTTCTTC
few	TRBJ2-7	TRBD1	TRBV6-6	CASSRGTGGGLARTYEQYF	TGTGCCAGCAGTCGCGGGACAGGGGGTGGACTAGCGCGAACCTACGAGCAGTACTTC
many	TRBJ1-2	TRBD1	TRBV6-5	CASSRTGGLFSYTF	TGTGCCAGCAGTCGGACAGGGGGACTATTCAGCTACACCTTC
many	TRBJ2-5	TRBD1	TRBV6-5	CASTRGQGGETQYF	TGTGCCAGCACTCGCGGACAGGGAGGAGAGACCCAGTACTTC
many	TRBJ2-5	TRBD1	TRBV20-1	CSARKGQGWETQYF	TGCAGTGCTAGGAAGGGACAGGGGTGGGAGACCCAGTACTTC
many	TRBJ1-2	-	TRBV12-3/TRBV12-4	CASSLGRTGYGYTF	TGTGCCAGCAGTTTAGGTAGAACAGGCTATGGCTACACCTTC
many	TRBJ2-1	-	TRBV12-3/TRBV12-4	CASSLTPHHNEQFF	TGTGCCAGCAGTTTGACCCCTCATCACAATGAGCAGTTCTTC
few	TRBJ1-3	-	TRBV12-3/TRBV12-4	CASSYQGLADTIYF	TGTGCCAGCAGTTATCAGGGGCTTGCGGACACCATATATTTT
-	TRBJ1-6	-	TRBV20-1	CSARVGSDSPLHF	TGCAGTGCTAGAGTGGGGTCGGATTCACCCCTCCACTTT
-	TRBJ1-1	-	TRBV20-1	CSAYSRENTEAFF	TGCAGTGCATATAGCAGGGAGAACACTGAAGCTTTCTTT
medium-sized	TRBJ2-7	-	TRBV6-1	CASSEGRLAYEQYF	TGTGCCAGCAGTGAAGGGAGACTGGCCTACGAGCAGTACTTC
many	TRBJ1-1	-	TRBV27	CASSLFGGRTEAFF	TGTGCCAGCAGTTTATTTGGGGGGAGGACTGAAGCTTTCTTT
-	TRBJ2-1	-	TRBV6-5	CASKPGGFEDNEQFF	TGTGCCAGCAAACCCGGCGGATTCGAAGACAATGAGCAGTTCTTC
once	TRBJ2-7	-	TRBV12-3/TRBV12-4	CASSLRRYEQYF	TGTGCCAGCAGTCTTAGACGCTACGAGCAGTACTTC
-	TRBJ2-7	TRBD2	TRBV18	CASSPTTSAISYVQYF	TGTGCCAGCTCACCGACAACTAGCGCAATCTCCTACGTGCAGTACTTC
-	TRBJ2-7	TRBD1	TRBV7-6	CASSLVSGGYEQYF	TGTGCCAGCAGCTTAGTGTCAGGGGGCTACGAGCAGTACTTC
many	TRBJ2-7	-	TRBV10-2	CASSESLDGLGYEQYF	TGCGCCAGCAGTGAATCTCTGGACGGGCTGGGCTACGAGCAGTACTTC
-	TRBJ2-7	-	TRBV3-1	CASSQSAAFYEQYF	TGTGCCAGCAGCCAGTCGGCAGCCTTCTACGAGCAGTACTTC